This T cell receptor beta chain came from a study of T-cell reconstitution after alpha-beta-depleted transplantation in children. This clonotype has a handful of counts. Its antigen is undetermined. V was trimmed by 6 bases and J by 5 bases, leaving 14 bases between them. Per germline, CDR1 SGHDT and CDR2 YYEEEE. The CDR3 length is 13 residues. TCRbeta library construction was performed incorporating unique molecular identifiers. TCRdb called the PCR reads again in MiXCR, with one record for every CDR3 protein. Among hundreds of thousands of distinct CDR3 sequences listed, 10% to 15% were seen once. Study results and caveats: Counts and diversity of T cells one year after transplant came mostly from newly produced T cells. Several hundred expanded graft clones reportedly supplied alpha-beta T cells about two months after transplant. Surviving recipient cells, namely T cells and thymic progenitors, were the source of high day-60 TCRbeta diversity in some patients.

The chain uses TRBV5-6 and TRBJ2-5, with a weak D call TRBD1 (6 bases). This TCR came from a male patient aged 10-17 years who had a stem cell transplant for acute myeloid leukemia, so the T cells may come from the graft donor. The sample here was PBMCs, mostly from graft donor cells, taken 360 days after TCRalphabeta/CD19-depleted stem cell transplant. For the CDR3, the DNA is TGTGCCAGCACCCCAGGGGTGCGGGAGACCCAGTACTTC. This gives the protein CASTPGVRETQYF.